Sequencing of this TCR beta chain was carried out in a study of beta chain features in type 1 diabetes. For the study at large: Examination spanned fewer than 140,000,000 sorted cells from all samples.

Sorting that relied on CD45RO/CCR7/CD25/CD127/CD95/CD27 yielded CD4+ naive, central memory, regulatory and stem cell-like memory cells. Regarding the study as a whole: The study found fewer insertions and more deletions at VDJ junctions in type 1 diabetes patients.

This clone has more than one count but fewer than ten. Its antigen is undetermined. Investigators reverse transcribed all isolated RNA, so they sequenced expressed TCRB transcripts. Assay used: immunoSEQ multiplex PCR; TCRdb lists only in-frame clones, some missing. The sample includes about 110,000 clones, 40% of them seen just once. Germline assignment: CDR1 SNHLY and CDR2 FYNNEI. V lost 6 bases to trimming and J lost 0 bases; unmatched junction nucleotides: 6. This CDR3 comprises 15 residues. This TCR derives from a woman between 18 and 30 years old in good health. Sample: stem cell memory CD4+ T cells from blood. The rearrangement links TRBV2 to TRBJ2-3; 7 bases fit TRBD2. This chain's CDR3 is CASSPRRGSTDTQYF. DNA for the CDR3: TGTGCCAGCAGCCCCCGGCGGGGGAGCACAGATACGCAGTATTTT.